Detailed here is one TCR beta chain. It lacks a known antigen. One base away there is no much larger clone; base qualities are not given. This record comes from a study of T cell responses to AZD1222 COVID-19 vaccine (dated by TCRdb to 2020 to 2022). Notes on the research overall: Because spike-specific TCR depth and breadth did not differ between the two schedules, AZD1222 recipients who got a second dose at roughly 4 weeks were pooled with those who got a second dose at roughly 12 weeks. A total of approximately 240 trial participants underwent TCR sequencing, of whom 207 had received two doses of AZD1222 and 26 had received two doses of the MenACWY control vaccine. Trial participants were enrolled by age into 18-55, 56-69 and 70-plus year subgroups, with around 150, 28 and 57 TCR-sequenced participants respectively. The study at large found these results: The 56-69-year group was small, and its depth increase did not reach significance, likely because of low power. Because no samples from the day 14 peak response were available, repertoires could be characterized only after the peak T cell response. Participants were mostly white British and included more females than males, and it was suggested by the authors that clonal diversity may have been underestimated. Spike-specific TCR breadth and depth rose significantly after two AZD1222 doses compared with day 0 and with MenACWY recipients. The whole spike protein was spanned by vaccine-associated CD4 TCRs, and dominant responses were seen in regions 160-218 and 743-854. Conclusions about previously exposed vaccinees are limited, since just five or six AZD1222 recipients were seropositive for SARS-CoV-2 at baseline. Reportedly, almost half of the unique spike-specific TCRs recognized epitopes lying outside the regions that are mutated in the B.1.351 and B.1.1.7 variants.

The CDR3 regions of human TCRbeta chains were analyzed by immunosequencing. On the authors' methods: Repertoire TCRs were checked for matches against a reference library of SARS-CoV-2-specific TCRs that had been generated using the MIRA antigen-specificity platform. Breadth meant the fraction of unique TCRs that were SARS-CoV-2-associated, whereas depth meant the fraction of total T cells that were SARS-CoV-2-associated. Each spike-specific TCR was assigned to its reactive spike region and to a CD4 or CD8 class using the MIRA data. Log10-transformed breadth and depth values were compared by one-way ANOVA with Sidak's multiple comparisons tests. TCRdb stores this immuneACCESS table with in-frame sequences only. Part of the clones is absent; in the studies checked, under half of the shortfall reflects unresolved V genes, and no reason is known for the rest. V, J and clone size are those of that table, while D and trimming were read from the DNA. The sample contains some 75,000 clones, over 75% of them found a single time. Roughly a tenth of the sample rests with the top ten.

The time point label here, explained by the study, means: baseline before first vaccination. Vaccinee samples came from UK trials COV001 and COV002, including a single-blind randomized controlled phase 2/3 trial of AZD1222 (ChAdOx1 nCoV-19) in healthy adults. Trial participant PBMC samples were collected at day 0 and day 28 after the second dose for TCRbeta chain sequencing. The clonotype was recovered from an adult in good health. This material consisted of peripheral blood, taken on day 0 of AZD1222 vaccination.

The CDR3: CASSSRDGGNQPQHF. The sequenced DNA is TGTGCCAGCAGTTCCCGGGACGGGGGTAATCAGCCCCAGCATTTT. The V and J genes are TRBV6-5 and TRBJ1-5, with a tentative D gene TRBD1 over 5 matching bases. Its CDR3 holds 15 amino acids, cysteine through phenylalanine. The only DNA kept is the CDR3, 45 bases in frame from the first base. V is shortened by 4 bases, J by 4 bases, and the region joining them spans 14 bases. The CDR1 and CDR2 encoded by the germline V gene are MNHEY and SVGAGI.